This T cell receptor beta chain was retrieved from a study of cytomegalovirus exposure and HLA in healthy donors. A note on this clone: Its antigen is unknown.

TCRdb's table, derived via immunoSEQ multiplex PCR, lists solely in-frame clones and lacks some. The table has fewer than 120,000 clones, approximately 89% seen once. The study's findings and limits: The listing of roughly 160 TCR beta chains classed them as cytomegalovirus-associated.

Deletions cut 4 bases from V and 6 bases from J, with 17 bases between. The CDR3 spans 15 residues. Per the germline V gene, CDR1 is MNHEY and CDR2 is SMNVEV (reference sequence). Sequencing was carried out using PBMCs. This TCR was sampled from a woman aged 18-35 years in good health and CMV-seronegative. This chain connects TRBV27 to TRBJ2-3, with a tentative D call TRBD1 (6 bases). CDR3 in DNA: TGTGCCAGCAGTTCATGGGGGCGGCCCAAGGATACGCAGTATTTT. It is translated as CASSSWGRPKDTQYF.